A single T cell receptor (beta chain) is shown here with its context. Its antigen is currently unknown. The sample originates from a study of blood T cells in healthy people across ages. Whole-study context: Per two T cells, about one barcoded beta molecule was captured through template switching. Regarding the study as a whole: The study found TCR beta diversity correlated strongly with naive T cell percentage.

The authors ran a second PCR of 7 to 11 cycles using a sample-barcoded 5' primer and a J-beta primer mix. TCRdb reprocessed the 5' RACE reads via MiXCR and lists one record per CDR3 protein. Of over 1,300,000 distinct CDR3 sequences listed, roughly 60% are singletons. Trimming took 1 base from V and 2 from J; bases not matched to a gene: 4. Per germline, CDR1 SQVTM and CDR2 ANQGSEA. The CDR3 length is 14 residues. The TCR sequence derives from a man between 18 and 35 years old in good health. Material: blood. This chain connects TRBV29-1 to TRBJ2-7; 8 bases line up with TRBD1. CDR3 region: CSVEGRQGTYEQYF. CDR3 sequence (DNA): TGCAGCGTTGAAGGGCGACAGGGGACCTACGAGCAGTACTTC.